One T cell receptor beta chain is described in this entry. Its target is not known. CDR3 length: 15 amino acids. Germline trimming cut 0 bases from V and 7 bases from J; bases unmatched to any gene: 5. CDR1 is LGHNA and CDR2 is YSLEER in the germline V gene. This sample stems from a study of cytomegalovirus exposure and HLA in healthy donors. Overall study results and limits: TCR beta V segments were, for the most part, productive about 87% or about 30% of the time in an earlier analysis.

PCR amplification relied on 60 Vbeta primers (plus 13 Jbeta primers). Generated by immunoSEQ multiplex PCR, the TCRdb table keeps only in-frame clones and is missing some. Altogether 200,000 to 300,000 clones are present, roughly 81% being singletons, with the ten largest covering 1.5% to 2.5%. The V gene is TRBV4-3, the J gene TRBJ1-5, with 8 positions matching TRBD1. The sequence derives from a woman aged 40 to 50 in good health and CMV-seropositive. Sequenced sample: PBMCs. CDR3 coding DNA: TGCGCCAGCAGCCAAGACAGGGGGCTGAGGCAGCCCCAGCATTTT. Translation gives CASSQDRGLRQPQHF.